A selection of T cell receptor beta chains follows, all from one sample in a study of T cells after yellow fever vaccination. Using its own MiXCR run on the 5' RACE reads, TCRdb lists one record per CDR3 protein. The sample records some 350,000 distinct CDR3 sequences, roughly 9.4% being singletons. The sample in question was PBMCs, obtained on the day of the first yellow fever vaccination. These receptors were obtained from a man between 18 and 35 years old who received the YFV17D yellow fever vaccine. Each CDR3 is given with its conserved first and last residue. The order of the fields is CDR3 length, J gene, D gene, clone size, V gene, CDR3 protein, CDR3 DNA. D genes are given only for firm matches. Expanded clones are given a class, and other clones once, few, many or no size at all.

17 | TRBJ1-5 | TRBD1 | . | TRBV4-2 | CASSQGWTGALNQPQHF | TGTGCCAGCAGCCAAGGTTGGACAGGGGCCCTAAATCAGCCCCAGCATTTT
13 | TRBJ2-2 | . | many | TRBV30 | CAWSVSGTGELFF | TGTGCCTGGAGTGTCTCAGGGACCGGGGAGCTGTTTTTT
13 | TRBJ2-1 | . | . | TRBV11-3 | CASSLDRETEQFF | TGTGCCAGCAGCTTAGACAGGGAGACTGAGCAGTTCTTC
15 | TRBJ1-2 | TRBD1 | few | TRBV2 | CASSETGQGAPGYTF | TGTGCCAGCAGTGAAACGGGACAGGGGGCGCCTGGCTACACCTTC
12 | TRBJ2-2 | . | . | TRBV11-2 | CASRSLTGELFF | TGTGCCAGCAGGTCCCTTACCGGGGAGCTGTTTTTT
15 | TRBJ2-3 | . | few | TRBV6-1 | CASSGQLFSTDTQYF | TGTGCCAGCAGTGGCCAGCTCTTTTCCACAGATACGCAGTATTTT
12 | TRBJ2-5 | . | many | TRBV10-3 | CAAGQFSETQYF | TGTGCCGCCGGACAGTTTTCCGAGACCCAGTACTTC
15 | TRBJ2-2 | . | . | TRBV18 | CASSPRSENTGELFF | TGTGCCAGCTCACCACGATCAGAGAACACCGGGGAGCTGTTTTTT
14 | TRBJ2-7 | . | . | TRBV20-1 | CSARGRGLPYEQYF | TGCAGTGCTAGAGGCCGGGGGCTCCCCTACGAGCAGTACTTC
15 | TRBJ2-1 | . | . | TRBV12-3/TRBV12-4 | CASSPRYMENNEQFF | TGTGCCAGCAGTCCCCGTTACATGGAGAACAATGAGCAGTTCTTC
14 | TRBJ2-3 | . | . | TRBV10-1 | CASSESPPTDTQYF | TGCGCCAGCAGTGAGTCGCCTCCCACAGATACGCAGTATTTT